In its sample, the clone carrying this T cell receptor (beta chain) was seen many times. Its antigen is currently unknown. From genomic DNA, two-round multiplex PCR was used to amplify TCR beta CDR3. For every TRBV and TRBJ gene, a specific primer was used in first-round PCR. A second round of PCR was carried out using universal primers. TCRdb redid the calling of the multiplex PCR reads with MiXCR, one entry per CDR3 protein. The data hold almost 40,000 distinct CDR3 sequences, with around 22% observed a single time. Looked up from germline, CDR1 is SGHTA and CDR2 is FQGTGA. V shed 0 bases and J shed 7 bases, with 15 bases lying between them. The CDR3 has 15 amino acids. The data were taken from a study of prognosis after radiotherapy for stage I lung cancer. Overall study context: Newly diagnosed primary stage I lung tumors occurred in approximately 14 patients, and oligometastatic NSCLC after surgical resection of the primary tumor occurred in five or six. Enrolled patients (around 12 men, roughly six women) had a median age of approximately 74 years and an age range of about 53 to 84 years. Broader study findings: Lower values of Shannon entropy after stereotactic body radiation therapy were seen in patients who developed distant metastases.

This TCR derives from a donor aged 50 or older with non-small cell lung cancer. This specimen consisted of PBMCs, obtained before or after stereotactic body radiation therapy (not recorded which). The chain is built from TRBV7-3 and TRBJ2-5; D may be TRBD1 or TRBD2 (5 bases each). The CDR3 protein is CASSLTGRREGTQYF. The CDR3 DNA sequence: TGTGCCAGCAGCTTAACGGGGCGCCGAGAGGGGACCCAGTACTTC.